This TCR beta chain was recovered during a study of T cell responses to AZD1222 COVID-19 vaccine. Whole-study context: Timing groups of about 4 and about 12 weeks for second doses were pooled.

Only in-frame clones appear in the TCRdb table, and some are missing; sequencing was by immunoSEQ multiplex PCR. The top ten hold about 6% of the sample, which has approximately 110,000 clones, approximately 85% seen once. Per germline, CDR1 MGHRA and CDR2 YSYEKL. This CDR3 has 12 amino acids. Between the trimmed V and J ends, which lost 0 bases and 8 bases, there was a span of 4 bases. As for this clone: What it binds is not known.

General study findings and limits: White British people made up most donors, females outnumbered males, and clonal diversity was possibly underestimated.

V gene TRBV4-1 combines with J gene TRBJ2-2; D ambiguous. The origin of this receptor is an adult in good health. This sample comprised peripheral blood, obtained on day 0 of AZD1222 vaccination. CDR3 sequence reads: CASSQEVGELFF. CDR3 DNA: TGCGCCAGCAGCCAAGAAGTGGGGGAGCTGTTTTTT.